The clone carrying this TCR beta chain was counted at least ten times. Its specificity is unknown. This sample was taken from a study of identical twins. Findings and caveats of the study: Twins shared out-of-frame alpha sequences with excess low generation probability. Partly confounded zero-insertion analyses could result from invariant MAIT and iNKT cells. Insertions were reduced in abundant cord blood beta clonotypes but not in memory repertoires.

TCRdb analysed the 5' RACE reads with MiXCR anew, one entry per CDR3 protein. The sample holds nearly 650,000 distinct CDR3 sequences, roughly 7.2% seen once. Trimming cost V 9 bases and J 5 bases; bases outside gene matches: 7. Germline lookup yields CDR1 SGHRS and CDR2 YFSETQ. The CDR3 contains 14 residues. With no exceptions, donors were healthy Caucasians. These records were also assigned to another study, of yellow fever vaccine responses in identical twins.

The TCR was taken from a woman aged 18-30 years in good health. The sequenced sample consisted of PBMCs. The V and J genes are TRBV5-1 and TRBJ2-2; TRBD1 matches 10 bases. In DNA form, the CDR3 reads TGCGCCACCCACGGACAGGGGGGGACCGGGGAGCTGTTTTTT. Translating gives CATHGQGGTGELFF. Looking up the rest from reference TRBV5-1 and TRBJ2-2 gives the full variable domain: KAGVTQTPRYLIKTRGQQVTLSCSPISGHRSVSWYQQTPGQGLQFLFEYFSETQRNKGNFPGRFSGRQFSNSRSEMNVSTLELGDSALYLCATHGQGGTGELFFGEGSRLTVL.